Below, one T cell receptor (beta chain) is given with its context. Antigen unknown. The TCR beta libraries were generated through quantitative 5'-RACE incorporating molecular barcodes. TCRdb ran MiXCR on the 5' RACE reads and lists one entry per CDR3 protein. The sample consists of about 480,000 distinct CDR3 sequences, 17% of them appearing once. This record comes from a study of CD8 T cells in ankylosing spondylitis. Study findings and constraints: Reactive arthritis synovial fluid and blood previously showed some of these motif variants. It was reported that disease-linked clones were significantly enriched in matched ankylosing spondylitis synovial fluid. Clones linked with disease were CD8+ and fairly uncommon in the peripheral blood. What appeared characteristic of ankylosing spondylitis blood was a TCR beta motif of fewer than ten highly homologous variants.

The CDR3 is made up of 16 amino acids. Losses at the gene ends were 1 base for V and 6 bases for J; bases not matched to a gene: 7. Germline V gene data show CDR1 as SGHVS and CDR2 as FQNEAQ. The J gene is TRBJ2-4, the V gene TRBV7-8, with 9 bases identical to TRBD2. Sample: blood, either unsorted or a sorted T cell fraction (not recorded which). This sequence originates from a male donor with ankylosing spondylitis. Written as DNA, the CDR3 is TGTGCCAGCAGCTTAGTAGGAGCGGGAGGCTTAAACATTCAGTACTTC. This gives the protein CASSLVGAGGLNIQYF.